The sequence of this T cell receptor beta chain was determined in a study of naive and memory T cell subsets. Study results and caveats: A few larger clonotypes appeared in naive repertoires, especially CD8, possibly memory cells re-expressing CD45RA.

Two oligonucleotides, mixed equimolar, formed the beta constant-region primer covering TRBC1 and TRBC2. The ligated cDNA underwent four PCR rounds using SP2 and nested alpha and beta constant-region primers. TCRdb reprocessed the UMI-ligation and nested PCR reads via MiXCR and lists one record per CDR3 protein. In the table there are about 140,000 distinct CDR3 sequences, approximately 18% of which are singletons. The CDR3 has 14 residues. Germline V CDR1 and CDR2: MDHEN, SYDVKM. Between the trimmed V and J ends, which lost 5 bases and 5 bases, there was a span of 15 bases. About this clonotype itself: The target antigen is unknown.

The chain carries TRBV28 and TRBJ1-1; no reliable D call. The sequence was collected from a human donor in good health. The sequenced sample consisted of naive CD8+ T cells from blood. CDR3 loop: CASSPNRRETEAFF. DNA for the CDR3: TGTGCCAGCAGTCCAAACCGGAGAGAGACTGAAGCTTTCTTT.